Included here is one T cell receptor beta chain sequence, with context. Germline V CDR1 and CDR2: MNHEY, SMNVEV (reference sequence). This CDR3 contains 16 residues. V dropped 5 bases and J dropped 0 bases, with 17 bases sitting between them. These data belong to a study of blood T cell repertoires in COVID-19. About the research overall: Samples representing acute and convalescent COVID-19 were sourced from the United States, Italy and Spain. PBMCs, B-cell-depleted T cells, or T cells provided the cDNA or gDNA that made up the material.

Per the original methods: Reference gene primer amplification gave estimated nucleated cell counts. TCRdb's table, derived via immunoSEQ multiplex PCR, lists solely in-frame clones and lacks some. V, J and clone size derive from that table, while D and trimming were established from the DNA sequence. The table records 60,000 to 90,000 clones, around 83% of them present only once. The receptor comes from a woman aged 50 to 60 with acute or convalescent COVID-19. The material sequenced was peripheral blood. The V call is TRBV27, the J call TRBJ2-7, with TRBD1 as a possible D gene (6 bases). The CDR3 region is CASSHLRDTTSYEQYF. For the CDR3, the DNA is TGTGCCAGCAGTCACCTCCGGGACACCACCTCCTACGAGCAGTACTTC.